Sequencing of this T cell receptor (beta chain) was carried out in a study of CD8+ T cells in alopecia areata. Once RNA had been extracted, it was reverse transcribed into cDNA to act as the sequencing template. Clones were sequenced by immunoSEQ multiplex PCR, and TCRdb holds only the in-frame ones, with some missing. The sample has 150,000 to 200,000 clones, around 71% seen once. CDR1 is MNHEY, CDR2 SVGAGI, per germline. V lost 5 bases to trimming and J lost 4 bases; unmatched junction nucleotides: 7. The CDR3 is made up of 15 amino acids. Treatment of the sample: oral pan-JAK inhibitor, 5-10 mg twice daily. Researchers gathered lesional scalp punch biopsies and peripheral blood from patients with alopecia areata.

The sample in question was CD4+ T cells sorted from blood, obtained at week 4, from a patient treated with tofacitinib. The TCR originated in a human donor with alopecia areata. This chain connects TRBV6-5 to TRBJ1-5; 8 bases align to TRBD1. Written as DNA, the CDR3 is TGTGCCAGCAGTCCTGACAGGGGAGAGAATCAGCCCCAGCATTTT. Its translation is CASSPDRGENQPQHF.